This T cell receptor beta chain was retrieved from a study of spatial heterogeneity in lung cancer. Study-level findings and limits: The study found that expanded intratumoral alpha and beta TCR counts tracked tumor mutation counts.

TCRdb analysed the 5' RACE reads with MiXCR anew, one entry per CDR3 protein. The sample yields 18,000 or so distinct CDR3 sequences, approximately 10% seen once. Regarding time point: sample taken at primary tumor resection. Extraction of whole RNA from tumor, nontumor lung or frozen PBMC preceded unsorted sequencing. The CDR3 sequence is 16 residues long. V was shortened by 3 bases and J by 5 bases, with 16 bases between the two germline ends. This clonotype was detected only a few times. Its target is not known. In a library made to pick up alpha chains, this beta chain is a stray read with a size that means little.

The material was lung tumor tissue, obtained at surgery. The source of this sequence is a female donor with early-stage non-small cell lung cancer. This sequence joins TRBV12-3 or TRBV12-4 and TRBJ1-4; TRBD1 is a possible D gene (6 bases). The CDR3 nucleotides read TGTGCCAGCAGTTTTGATTTCGGACAGAAAAATGAAAAACTGTTTTTT. Translated: CASSFDFGQKNEKLFF.